This is a list of T cell receptor beta chains from one sample in a study of T-cell memory formation after mild COVID-19. TCRdb passed the 5' RACE reads through MiXCR, listing each CDR3 protein once. The sample has approximately 210,000 distinct CDR3 sequences, around 17% seen once. The source material was PBMCs or a T cell subset sorted from them (not recorded which). The receptors were gathered from an adult woman who had mild COVID-19 (a few samples of this study predate the infection). Cell type and time point are not known. Both conserved end residues are part of each CDR3.

J | V | CDR3
TRBJ2-7 | TRBV27 | CASSFRRGGTGIYEQYF
TRBJ1-1 | TRBV5-1 | CASSRGQVFTEAFF
TRBJ2-3 | TRBV6-2/TRBV6-3 | CASSYSGGADTQYF
TRBJ2-7 | TRBV19 | CASSIGRVYEQYF
TRBJ2-1 | TRBV29-1 | CSVDLLGDSYNEQFF
TRBJ2-1 | TRBV5-1 | CASSTIAGVGDEQFF
TRBJ1-5 | TRBV5-1 | CASKAGGVEHQPQHF
TRBJ2-3 | TRBV7-9 | CASSSNLKADTQYF
TRBJ2-5 | TRBV3-1 | CASSPWTETMETQYF
TRBJ2-1 | TRBV3-1 | CASSQGWGNDEQFF
TRBJ2-7 | TRBV2 | CASSDRGGSYEQYF
TRBJ2-7 | TRBV9 | CASSVNAGGPTLSEQYF
TRBJ2-6 | TRBV11-2 | CASSLVRGPPGANVLTF
TRBJ2-6 | TRBV3-1 | CASSPFEGANVLTF
TRBJ2-7 | TRBV9 | CASSPRTSGFYEQYF